Listed here are 21 T cell receptor beta chains from one sample, sequenced in a study of T cells in tuberculosis. Sequenced by immunoSEQ multiplex PCR; TCRdb stores in-frame clones only, minus some. Found here are tens of thousands of clones, approximately 90% of them singletons; the top ten hold about 7.4%. The sequenced material came from PBMCs. The receptors come from a donor aged 10-30 years with latent tuberculosis or without tuberculosis infection. Some clones in this sample may be carry-over from other donors' samples.

The J gene is TRBJ1-1, the V gene TRBV27; D not resolved. CDR1 MNHEY and CDR2 SMNVEV come from the germline V gene (reference sequence). The CDR3 runs 14 residues. V was cut by 2 bases and J by 1 base, with 8 bases left in between. The CDR3 loop is CASSLGPQNTEAFF. The CDR3 DNA reads TGTGCCAGCAGTTTAGGTCCACAGAACACTGAAGCTTTCTTT.

The CDR3 spells CASSQGQDSTEAFF. DNA for the CDR3: TGTGCCAGCAGCCAGGGACAGGACAGCACTGAAGCTTTCTTT. The gene calls are TRBV28 and TRBJ1-1; 8 nucleotides agree with TRBD1. With 6 bases clipped from V and 4 bases from J, the junction kept 7 bases outside the gene matches. The CDR3 consists of 14 residues. The V gene's germline CDR1 is MDHEN and CDR2 SYDVKM.

This clone was seen only once. The V gene is TRBV10-1, the J gene TRBJ2-3; D might be TRBD1 (6 bases). V gave up 3 bases and J gave up 6 bases, with 13 bases separating them. This CDR3 has 14 amino acids. The germline V gene encodes CDR1 WNHNN and CDR2 SYGVQD (reference sequence). The CDR3 sequence: CASSDSTGWDTQYF. The CDR3 DNA is TGCGCCAGCAGTGACTCAACAGGGTGGGATACGCAGTATTTT.

A remark on this clone: The identical CDR3 is also encoded by other nucleotide sequences in the sample. The gene calls are TRBV27 and TRBJ1-1; D might be TRBD1 (5 bases). The germline V gene has CDR1 MNHEY and CDR2 SMNVEV (reference sequence). The CDR3 loop spans 13 amino acids. V was pared by 6 bases and J by 1 base, with 9 bases between. CDR3 residues: CASRLTENTEAFF. In DNA, the CDR3 is TGTGCCAGCAGGTTGACAGAGAACACTGAAGCTTTCTTT.

The chain uses TRBV27 and TRBJ1-1, with D possibly TRBD1 on 5 matching bases. The germline V gene encodes CDR1 MNHEY and CDR2 SMNVEV (reference sequence). The CDR3 loop spans 12 amino acids. V was shortened by 8 bases and J by 6 bases, with 13 bases between the two germline ends. CDR3 sequence: CASRTGEAEAFF. The CDR3 bases are TGTGCCAGCCGAACGGGGGAGGCTGAAGCTTTCTTT.

This clone was counted once. The chain joins TRBV5-1 to TRBJ1-1; 8 positions match TRBD1. The V gene end was trimmed by 4 bases and the J gene end by 4 bases; junction bases not matched to a gene: 9. Germline lookup yields CDR1 SGHRS and CDR2 YFSETQ. The CDR3 sequence is 15 residues long. CDR3 residues: CASSPFAGGITEAFF. The CDR3 coding sequence is TGCGCCAGCAGCCCCTTCGCAGGGGGCATCACTGAAGCTTTCTTT.

The chain uses TRBV7-7 and TRBJ2-2; a weak D match, TRBD2 (5 bases). CDR3 size: 14 residues. Trimming took 2 bases from V and 7 from J, leaving 11 bases between them. Germline CDR1 and CDR2: SSHAT and FNYEAQ (reference sequence). CDR3 sequence (DNA): TGTGCCAGCAGCTTACGGCCGGCGGGCGGGGAGCTGTTTTTT. It yields the protein CASSLRPAGGELFF.

V usage is TRBV6-7 and J usage is TRBJ1-2; 7 bases map to TRBD1. TRBV6-7 is an ORF for which the function is uncertain. This CDR3 has 17 residues. V was clipped by 5 bases and J by 5 bases; unmatched bases: 17. The CDR3 nucleotides read TGTGCCAGCAGTCCAGACAGGGATACACCCCTAAGTTATGGCTACACCTTC. It is translated as CASSPDRDTPLSYGYTF.

The chain carries TRBV5-1 and TRBJ1-1; D might be TRBD1 (6 bases). The CDR3 spans 15 residues. Germline V lookup: CDR1 SGHRS, CDR2 YFSETQ. Between the trimmed V and J ends, which lost 1 base and 2 bases, there was a span of 12 bases. CDR3 nucleotides: TGCGCCAGCAGCTTGTATCCAGGGGTAAACACTGAAGCTTTCTTT. It specifies CASSLYPGVNTEAFF. The variable domain in full, completed from reference TRBV5-1 and TRBJ1-1, reads KAGVTQTPRYLIKTRGQQVTLSCSPISGHRSVSWYQQTPGQGLQFLFEYFSETQRNKGNFPGRFSGRQFSNSRSEMNVSTLELGDSALYLCASSLYPGVNTEAFFGQGTRLTVV.

V is TRBV27 and J is TRBJ1-2; perhaps TRBD1 as D (5 bases). The CDR3 contains 13 residues. V lost 5 bases and J 4 bases, leaving 11 bases between the germline ends. CDR1 and CDR2 from the germline V gene are MNHEY and SMNVEV (reference sequence). CDR3 coding DNA: TGTGCCAGCAGTCCCCGGGGACTCTATGGCTACACCTTC. Its translation is CASSPRGLYGYTF.

This clone came up once. The chain has TRBV6-1 and TRBJ1-5; D is possibly TRBD1 (6 bases). This CDR3 region has 15 residues. Germline V CDR1 and CDR2: MNHNS, SASEGT. V was shortened by 3 bases and J by 3 bases, with 12 bases between the two germline ends. The CDR3 DNA sequence: TGTGCCAGCAGTGAGGACCGGGACACCAATCAGCCCCAGCATTTT. This translates into CASSEDRDTNQPQHF.

The J gene is TRBJ2-1, the V gene TRBV4-1; no clear D gene. Per germline, CDR1 MGHRA and CDR2 YSYEKL. CDR3 length: 15 residues. Trimming took off 0 bases at V and 8 bases at J, with 14 bases between the two ends. CDR3 residues: CASSQEPAAEDEQFF. The CDR3 coding sequence is TGCGCCAGCAGCCAAGAACCAGCCGCAGAGGATGAGCAGTTCTTC.

The J gene is TRBJ1-3, the V gene TRBV5-1; the match to TRBD1 covers 7 bases. V lost 3 bases, J lost 0 bases, and 6 bases stayed unmatched. The CDR3 runs to 16 residues. The germline V gene encodes CDR1 SGHRS and CDR2 YFSETQ. The CDR3 here is CASSWGTAVSGNTIYF. The CDR3, as DNA: TGCGCCAGCAGCTGGGGGACAGCTGTCTCTGGAAACACCATATATTTT.

This chain connects TRBV30 to TRBJ2-7, with 7 bases matching TRBD2. Germline V gene data show CDR1 as GTSNPN and CDR2 as SVGIG (reference sequence). This CDR3 comprises 14 residues. Losses at the gene ends were 1 base for V and 0 bases for J; bases not matched to a gene: 3. Written as DNA, the CDR3 is TGTGCCTGGAGTGAGATAGCGGGCTCCTACGAGCAGTACTTC. Translation gives CAWSEIAGSYEQYF.

J is TRBJ2-3 and V is TRBV4-1, with 7 nucleotides matching TRBD1. Unmatched junction bases numbered 9, after V lost 4 bases and J lost 2 bases. The CDR3 covers 16 residues. Per the germline V gene, CDR1 is MGHRA and CDR2 is YSYEKL. The CDR3, as DNA: TGCGCCAGCAGCCCTCGACAGGGTGGGATCACAGATACGCAGTATTTT. This sequence encodes CASSPRQGGITDTQYF.

The chain has TRBV2 and TRBJ1-1; tentative D call: TRBD1 (6 bases). Germline V gene lookup returns CDR1 SNHLY and CDR2 FYNNEI. CDR3 size: 14 residues. V was pared by 1 base and J by 5 bases, with 11 bases between. Here the CDR3 DNA reads TGTGCCAGCAGTGAAGAAGGGGGAGTGACTGAAGCTTTCTTT. It translates to CASSEEGGVTEAFF.

This sequence joins TRBV5-1 and TRBJ1-1; D is possibly TRBD1 (6 bases). CDR1 is SGHRS and CDR2 is YFSETQ in the germline V gene. With 0 bases removed from V and 4 bases from J, the gap between germline ends came to 13 bases. This CDR3 has 15 residues. For the CDR3, the DNA is TGCGCCAGCAGCTTGGGCAGGGGTACCTTCACTGAAGCTTTCTTT. Translating it yields CASSLGRGTFTEAFF.

In this sample, this clone turned up once. The rearrangement uses TRBV7-9 and TRBJ2-3; D unclear. Germline lookup yields CDR1 SEHNR and CDR2 FQNEAQ (reference sequence). This CDR3 has 15 residues. Trimming cost V 2 bases and J 0 bases, with 9 bases left between them. In nucleotides, the CDR3 is TGTGCCAGCAGCTTATTGGCAGTGAGCACAGATACGCAGTATTTT. Translated: CASSLLAVSTDTQYF.

This clone has a single count. J is TRBJ2-2 and V is TRBV28; D is possibly TRBD2 (5 bases). V was cut by 3 bases and J by 6 bases, with 8 bases left in between. Looked up from germline, CDR1 is MDHEN and CDR2 is SYDVKM. The length of the CDR3 is 13 residues. The CDR3 nucleotides read TGTGCCAGCAGTTTTTTGGGAGCCGGGGAGCTGTTTTTT. Translating gives CASSFLGAGELFF. Based on the CDR3 plus reference TRBV28 and TRBJ2-2, the full variable domain is DVKVTQSSRYLVKRTGEKVFLECVQDMDHENMFWYRQDPGLGLRLIYFSYDVKMKEKGDIPEGYSVSREKKERFSLILESASTNQTSMYLCASSFLGAGELFFGEGSRLTVL.

This chain joins TRBV10-3 and TRBJ2-7, with TRBD1 matching over 7 bases. CDR1 is ENHRY and CDR2 is SYGVKD in the germline V gene. The CDR3 totals 13 residues. The V and J ends lost 9 bases and 5 bases, in that order; junction bases with no gene match: 10. The CDR3 spells CAIRIDRDHEQYF. The CDR3 bases are TGTGCCATACGAATCGACAGGGACCACGAGCAGTACTTC.

The chain recombines TRBV28 with TRBJ1-4; 10 positions match TRBD1. The CDR3 totals 15 residues. Germline CDR1 reads MDHEN; CDR2 reads SYDVKM. The V and J ends lost 5 bases and 6 bases, in that order; junction bases with no gene match: 6. The CDR3 DNA sequence: TGTGCCAGCAGTCCCCCGACAGGGGGCCATGAAAAACTGTTTTTT. Protein product: CASSPPTGGHEKLFF.